This T cell receptor (beta chain) was recovered during a study of neoadjuvant anti-PD-1 for oral cavity cancer. Findings of the study overall: Higher pretreatment Treg/Th17 ratios tracked higher pretreatment blood clonality. TCR analyses covered only a few patients per response group.

Profiling relied on immunoSEQ multiplex PCR, and the TCRdb table lists in-frame clones only, not all of them. The sample holds 25,000 to 40,000 clones, approximately 80% seen once. Time point of the sample: after neoadjuvant nivolumab, at surgical resection. CDR1 is LNHDA and CDR2 is SQIVND in the germline V gene (reference sequence). The CDR3 is 13 residues long. Losses at the gene ends were 9 bases for V and 5 bases for J; bases not matched to a gene: 8. As for this clone: Its antigen remains unknown.

The V call is TRBV19, the J call TRBJ2-5; 8 positions agree with TRBD2. This sequence originates from a person aged 35 to 85 with oral cavity squamous cell carcinoma. The specimen was PBMCs, collected after nivolumab (anti-PD-1) treatment. CDR3 loop: CASGMGGRETQYF. As DNA, the CDR3 is TGTGCCAGCGGTATGGGCGGGAGGGAGACCCAGTACTTC.